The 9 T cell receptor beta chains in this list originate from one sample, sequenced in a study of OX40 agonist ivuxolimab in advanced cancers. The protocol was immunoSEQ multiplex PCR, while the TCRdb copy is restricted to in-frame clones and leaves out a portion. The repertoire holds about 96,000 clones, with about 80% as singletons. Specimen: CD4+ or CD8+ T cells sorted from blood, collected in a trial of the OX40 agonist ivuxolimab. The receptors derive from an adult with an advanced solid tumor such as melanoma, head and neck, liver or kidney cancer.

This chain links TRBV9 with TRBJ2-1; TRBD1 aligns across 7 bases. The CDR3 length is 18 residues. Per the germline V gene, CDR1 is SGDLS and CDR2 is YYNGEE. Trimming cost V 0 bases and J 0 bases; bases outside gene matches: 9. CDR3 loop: CASSVASGGRPSYNEQFF. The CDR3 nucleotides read TGTGCCAGCAGCGTAGCTTCAGGGGGTCGGCCCTCCTACAATGAGCAGTTCTTC.

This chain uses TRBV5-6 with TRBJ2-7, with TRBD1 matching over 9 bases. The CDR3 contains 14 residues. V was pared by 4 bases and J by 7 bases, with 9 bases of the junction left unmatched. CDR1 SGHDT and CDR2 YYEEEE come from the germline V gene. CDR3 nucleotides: TGTGCCAGCAGCGAACAACAGGGGGCGGGAGAGCAGTACTTC. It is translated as CASSEQQGAGEQYF.

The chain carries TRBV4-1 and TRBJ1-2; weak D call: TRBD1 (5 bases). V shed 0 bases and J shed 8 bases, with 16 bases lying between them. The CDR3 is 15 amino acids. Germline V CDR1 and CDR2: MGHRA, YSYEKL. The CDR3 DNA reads TGCGCCAGCAGCCAAGATCTGGTAGGGGTAAGAGGCTACACCTTC. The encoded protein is CASSQDLVGVRGYTF.

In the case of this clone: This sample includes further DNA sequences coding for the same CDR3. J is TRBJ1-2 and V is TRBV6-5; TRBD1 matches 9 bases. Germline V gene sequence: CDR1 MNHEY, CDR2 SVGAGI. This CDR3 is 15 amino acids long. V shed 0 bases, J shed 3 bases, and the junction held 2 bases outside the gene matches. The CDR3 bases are TGTGCCAGCAGTTACTCGGGACAGGGAGACTATGGCTACACCTTC. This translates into CASSYSGQGDYGYTF.

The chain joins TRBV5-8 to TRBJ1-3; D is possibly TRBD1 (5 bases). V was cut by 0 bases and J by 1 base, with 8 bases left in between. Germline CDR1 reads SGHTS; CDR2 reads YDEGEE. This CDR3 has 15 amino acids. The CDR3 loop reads CASSLGGTSGNTIYF. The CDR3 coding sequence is TGTGCCAGCAGCTTGGGGGGCACGTCTGGAAACACCATATATTTT. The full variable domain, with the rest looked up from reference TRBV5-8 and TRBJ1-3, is EAGVTQSPTHLIKTRGQQATLRCSPISGHTSVYWYQQALGLGLQFLLWYDEGEERNRGNFPPRFSGRQFPNYSSELNVNALELEDSALYLCASSLGGTSGNTIYFGEGSWLTVV.

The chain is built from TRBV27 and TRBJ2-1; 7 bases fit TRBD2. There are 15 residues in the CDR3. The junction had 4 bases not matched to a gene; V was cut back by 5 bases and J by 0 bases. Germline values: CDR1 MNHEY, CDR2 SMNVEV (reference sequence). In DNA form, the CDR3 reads TGTGCCAGCAGTAACGGGAGGCTCTCCTACAATGAGCAGTTCTTC. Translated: CASSNGRLSYNEQFF.

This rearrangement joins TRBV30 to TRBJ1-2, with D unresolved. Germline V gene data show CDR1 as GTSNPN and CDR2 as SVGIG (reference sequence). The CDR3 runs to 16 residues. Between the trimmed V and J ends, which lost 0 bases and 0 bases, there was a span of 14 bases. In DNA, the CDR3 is TGTGCCTGGAGTGTACGGTTGGGAGGGACTAACTATGGCTACACCTTC. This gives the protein CAWSVRLGGTNYGYTF.

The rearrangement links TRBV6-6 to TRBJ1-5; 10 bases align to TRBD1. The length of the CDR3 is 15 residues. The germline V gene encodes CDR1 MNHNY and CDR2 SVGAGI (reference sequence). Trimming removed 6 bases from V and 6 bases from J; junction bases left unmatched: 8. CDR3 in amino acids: CASRPPGTGVQPQHF. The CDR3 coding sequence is TGTGCCAGCAGACCCCCGGGGACAGGGGTTCAGCCCCAGCATTTT.

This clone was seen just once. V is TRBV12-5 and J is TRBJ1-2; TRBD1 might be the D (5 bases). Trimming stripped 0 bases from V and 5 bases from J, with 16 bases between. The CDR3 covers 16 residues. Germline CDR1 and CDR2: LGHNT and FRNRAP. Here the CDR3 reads CASGLVPWGSPYGYTF. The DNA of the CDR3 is TGTGCTAGTGGTTTGGTACCCTGGGGGTCGCCATATGGCTACACCTTC.